This entry concerns a single TCR beta chain. As yet, its antigen is unknown. The table came from immunoSEQ multiplex PCR; TCRdb's copy has only in-frame clones and leaves some out. The sample carries around 160,000 clones, more than 75% recorded once. The data were taken from a study of T cell responses to AZD1222 COVID-19 vaccine. Study-wide findings and caveats: Clonal diversity was possibly underestimated, and white British individuals and females predominated among donors.

This TCR was recovered from an adult in good health. The starting material was peripheral blood, obtained on day 0 of MenACWY control vaccination.

CDR3 in amino acids: CASSTSGQGGIYGYTF. The CDR3 DNA reads as TGTGCCAGCAGCACCTCCGGACAGGGTGGCATCTATGGCTACACCTTC. V and J are TRBV7-9 and TRBJ1-2; 8 bases fit TRBD1. J lost 4 bases, V lost 5 bases, and 12 bases had no gene match. The CDR3 contains 16 residues. From germline, CDR1 is SEHNR and CDR2 FQNEAQ (reference sequence).